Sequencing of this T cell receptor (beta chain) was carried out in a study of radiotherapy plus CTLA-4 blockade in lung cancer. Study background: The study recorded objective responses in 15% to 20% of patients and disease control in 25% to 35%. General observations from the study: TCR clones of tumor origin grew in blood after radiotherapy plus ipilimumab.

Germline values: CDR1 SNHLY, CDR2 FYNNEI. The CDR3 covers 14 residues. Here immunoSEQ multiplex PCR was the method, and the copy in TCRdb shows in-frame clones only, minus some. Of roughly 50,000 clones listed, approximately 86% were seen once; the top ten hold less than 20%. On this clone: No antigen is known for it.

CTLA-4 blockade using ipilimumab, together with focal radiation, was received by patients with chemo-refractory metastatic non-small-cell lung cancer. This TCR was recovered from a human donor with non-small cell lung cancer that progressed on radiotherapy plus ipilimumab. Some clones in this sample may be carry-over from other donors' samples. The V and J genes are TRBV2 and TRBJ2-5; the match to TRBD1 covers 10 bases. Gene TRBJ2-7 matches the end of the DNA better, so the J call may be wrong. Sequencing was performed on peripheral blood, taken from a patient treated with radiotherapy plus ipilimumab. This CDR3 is CASRPDRGTYEQYF. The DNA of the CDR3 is TGTGCCAGCCGCCCGGACAGGGGGACCTACGAGCAGTACTTC.